This paragraph reports one T cell receptor (beta chain). Its antigen is not known. Trimming shortened V by 6 bases and J by 14 bases, and 12 bases separated the two germline ends. The CDR3 sequence is 10 residues long. CDR1 SNHLY and CDR2 FYNNEI come from the germline V gene. The data originate from a study of shared clonotypes between healthy human individuals. Sorted-subset replicate PCRs used about 200 ng DNA, about 30,000 T cell genomes. Generated by immunoSEQ multiplex PCR, the TCRdb table keeps only in-frame clones and is missing some. This repertoire shows roughly 1 million clones, around 78% found once; its top ten account for under 0.6%. Notes on the study in general: Donor clonotype sharing was expected to depend on sequencing depth.

Sequenced material: memory CD4+ T cells from PBMCs. Stated subset: CD45RA-negative fraction. The source is a man between 18 and 29 years old in good health. Some clones in this sample may be carry-over from other donors' samples. This chain joins TRBV2 and TRBJ2-3; D remains unclear. For the CDR3, the DNA is TGTGCCAGCAGCGAAACTTTTCTGTATTTT. It is translated as CASSETFLYF.